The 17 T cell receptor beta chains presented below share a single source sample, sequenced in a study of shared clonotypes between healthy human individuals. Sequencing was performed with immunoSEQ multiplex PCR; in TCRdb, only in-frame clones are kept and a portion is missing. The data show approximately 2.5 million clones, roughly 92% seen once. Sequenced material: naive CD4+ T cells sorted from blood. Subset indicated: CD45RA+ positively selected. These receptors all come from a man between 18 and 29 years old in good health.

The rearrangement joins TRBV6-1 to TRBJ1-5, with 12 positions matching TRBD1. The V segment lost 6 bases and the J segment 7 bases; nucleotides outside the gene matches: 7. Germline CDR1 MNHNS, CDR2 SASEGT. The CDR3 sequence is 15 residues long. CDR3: CASRPGQGAGQPQHF. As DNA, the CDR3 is TGTGCCAGCAGACCGGGACAGGGGGCAGGACAGCCCCAGCATTTT.

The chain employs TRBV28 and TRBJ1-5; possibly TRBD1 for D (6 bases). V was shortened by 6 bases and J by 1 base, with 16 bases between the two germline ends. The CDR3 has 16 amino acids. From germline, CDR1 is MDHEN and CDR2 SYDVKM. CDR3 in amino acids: CASRGYEGVSNQPQHF. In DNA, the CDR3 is TGTGCCAGCAGGGGCTACGAGGGGGTGAGCAATCAGCCCCAGCATTTT.

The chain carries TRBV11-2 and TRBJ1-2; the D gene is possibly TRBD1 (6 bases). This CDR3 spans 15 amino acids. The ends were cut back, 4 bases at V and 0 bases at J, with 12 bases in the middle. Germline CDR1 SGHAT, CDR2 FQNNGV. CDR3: CASSSRTDPNYGYTF. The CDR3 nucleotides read TGTGCCAGCAGCTCCCGGACAGACCCTAACTATGGCTACACCTTC. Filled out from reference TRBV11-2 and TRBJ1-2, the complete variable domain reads EAGVAQSPRYKIIEKRQSVAFWCNPISGHATLYWYQQILGQGPKLLIQFQNNGVVDDSQLPKDRFSAERLKGVDSTLKIQPAKLEDSAVYLCASSSRTDPNYGYTFGSGTRLTVV.

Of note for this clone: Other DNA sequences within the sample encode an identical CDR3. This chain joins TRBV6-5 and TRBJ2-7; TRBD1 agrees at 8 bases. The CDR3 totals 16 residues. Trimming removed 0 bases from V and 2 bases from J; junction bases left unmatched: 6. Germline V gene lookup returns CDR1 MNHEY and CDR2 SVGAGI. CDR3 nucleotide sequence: TGTGCCAGCAGTTACTCGGGCACAGGGGGGCCCTACGAGCAGTACTTC. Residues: CASSYSGTGGPYEQYF.

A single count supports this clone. This chain's CDR3 is CASSLWRLTDTQYF. CDR3 coding DNA: TGCGCCAGCAGCTTGTGGAGGTTGACAGATACGCAGTATTTT. This chain uses TRBV5-1 with TRBJ2-3, with a weak D call TRBD2 (5 bases). CDR3 length: 14 amino acids. In germline, CDR1 is SGHRS, CDR2 YFSETQ. V lost 1 base and J 3 bases, leaving 9 bases between the germline ends.

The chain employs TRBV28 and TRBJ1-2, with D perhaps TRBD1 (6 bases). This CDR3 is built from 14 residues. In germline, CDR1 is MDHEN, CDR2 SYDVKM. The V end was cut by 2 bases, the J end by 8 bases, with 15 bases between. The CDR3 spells CASSLRDMSQGYTF. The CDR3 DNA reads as TGTGCCAGCAGTTTAAGGGACATGAGTCAAGGCTACACCTTC.

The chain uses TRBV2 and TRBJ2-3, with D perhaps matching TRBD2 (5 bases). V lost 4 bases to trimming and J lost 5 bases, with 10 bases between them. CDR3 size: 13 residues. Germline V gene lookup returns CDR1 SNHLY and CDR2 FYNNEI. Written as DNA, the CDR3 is TGTGCCAGCAGTGCAAAGGAGGTAGATACGCAGTATTTT. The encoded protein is CASSAKEVDTQYF.

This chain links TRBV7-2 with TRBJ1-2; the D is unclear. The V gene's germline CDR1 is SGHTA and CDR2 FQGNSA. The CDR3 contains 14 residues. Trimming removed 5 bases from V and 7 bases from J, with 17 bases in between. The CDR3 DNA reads TGTGCCAGCAGCCCGACCCTCGAGGGCTCTGGCTACACCTTC. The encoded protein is CASSPTLEGSGYTF.

DNA of the CDR3: TGTGCCAGCTCAGGGACTAACACCGGGGAGCTGTTTTTT. Its protein is CASSGTNTGELFF. V and J are TRBV18 and TRBJ2-2, with D possibly being TRBD2 (6 bases). Trimming cost V 5 bases and J 2 bases, with 6 bases left between them. The CDR3 spans 13 residues. The V gene's germline CDR1 is KGHSH and CDR2 LQKENI.

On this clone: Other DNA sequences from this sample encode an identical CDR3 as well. CDR3 sequence (DNA): TGTGCCAGCTCACCACAGGGGACTAGCGGCTACGAGCAGTACTTC. The encoded protein is CASSPQGTSGYEQYF. This rearrangement joins TRBV18 to TRBJ2-7, with 11 bases fitting TRBD2. The CDR3 is 15 residues long. The germline V gene has CDR1 KGHSH and CDR2 LQKENI. The trim removed 1 base at V and 3 bases at J, leaving 2 bases unmatched.

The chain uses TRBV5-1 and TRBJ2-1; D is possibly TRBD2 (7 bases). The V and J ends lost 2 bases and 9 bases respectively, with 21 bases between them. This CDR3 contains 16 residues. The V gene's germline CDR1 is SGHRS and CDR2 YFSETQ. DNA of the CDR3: TGCGCCAGCAGCTTATTTATCGCGGGGGCGACGGGTGAGCAGTTCTTC. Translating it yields CASSLFIAGATGEQFF.

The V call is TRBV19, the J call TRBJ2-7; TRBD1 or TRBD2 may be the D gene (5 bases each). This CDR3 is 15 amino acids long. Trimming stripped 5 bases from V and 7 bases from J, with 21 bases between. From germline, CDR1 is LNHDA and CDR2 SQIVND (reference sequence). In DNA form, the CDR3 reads TGTGCCAGTAGTCACGGGGCGACAGTCACTCGGGAGCAGTACTTC. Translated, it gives CASSHGATVTREQYF.

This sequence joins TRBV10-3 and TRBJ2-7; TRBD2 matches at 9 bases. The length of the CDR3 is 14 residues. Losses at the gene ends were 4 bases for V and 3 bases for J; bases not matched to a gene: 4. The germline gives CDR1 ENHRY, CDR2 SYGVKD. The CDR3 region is CAISGGREGYEQYF. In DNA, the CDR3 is TGTGCCATCAGTGGGGGGCGGGAGGGCTACGAGCAGTACTTC.

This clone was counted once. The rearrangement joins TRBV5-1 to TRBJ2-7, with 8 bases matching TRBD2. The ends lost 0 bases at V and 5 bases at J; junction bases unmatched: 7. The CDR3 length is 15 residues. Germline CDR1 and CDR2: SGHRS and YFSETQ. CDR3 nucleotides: TGCGCCAGCAGCTTGGGAAGCGGGAGTCGCAACGAGCAGTACTTC. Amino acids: CASSLGSGSRNEQYF. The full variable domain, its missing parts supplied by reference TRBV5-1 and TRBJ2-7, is KAGVTQTPRYLIKTRGQQVTLSCSPISGHRSVSWYQQTPGQGLQFLFEYFSETQRNKGNFPGRFSGRQFSNSRSEMNVSTLELGDSALYLCASSLGSGSRNEQYFGPGTRLTVT.

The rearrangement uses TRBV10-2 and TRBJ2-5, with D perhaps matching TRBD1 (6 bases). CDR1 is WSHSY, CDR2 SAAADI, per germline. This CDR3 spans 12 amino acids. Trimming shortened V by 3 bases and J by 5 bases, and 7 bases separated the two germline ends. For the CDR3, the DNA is TGCGCCAGCAGTGATCAGGGGGAGACCCAGTACTTC. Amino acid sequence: CASSDQGETQYF.

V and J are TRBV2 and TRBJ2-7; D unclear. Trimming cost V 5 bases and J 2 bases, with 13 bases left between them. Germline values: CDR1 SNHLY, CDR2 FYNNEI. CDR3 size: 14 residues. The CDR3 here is CASSLSFTTYEQYF. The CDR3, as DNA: TGTGCCAGCAGTCTCAGCTTTACTACCTACGAGCAGTACTTC.

Here the CDR3 DNA reads TGCGCCAGCAGCGCAACCGGGACAGCTTACTCCTATAATTCACCCCTCCACTTT. Residues: CASSATGTAYSYNSPLHF. This chain connects TRBV5-1 to TRBJ1-6, with 7 bases lining up with TRBD1. The CDR3 has 18 amino acids. Germline V gene lookup returns CDR1 SGHRS and CDR2 YFSETQ. Trimming at V came to 4 bases and at J to 0 bases, leaving 10 bases not matched to a gene.